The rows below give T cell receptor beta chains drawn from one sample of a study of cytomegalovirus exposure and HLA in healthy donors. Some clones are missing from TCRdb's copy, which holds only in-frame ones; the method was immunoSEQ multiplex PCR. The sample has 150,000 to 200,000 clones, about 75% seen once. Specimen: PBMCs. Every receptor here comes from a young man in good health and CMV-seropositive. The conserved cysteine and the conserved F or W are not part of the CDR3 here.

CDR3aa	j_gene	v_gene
ASSLAGTDTQY	TRBJ2-3	TRBV5-6
ASGLAGGTGELF	TRBJ2-2	TRBV12-5
AISADRVAEAF	TRBJ1-1	TRBV10-3
ASSLDSGGLAKNIQY	TRBJ2-4	TRBV5-6
ASRQGQKNTEAF	TRBJ1-1	TRBV6-1
ASWGQGAGARTEAF	TRBJ1-1	TRBV18
ASNIPDRTTEAF	TRBJ1-1	TRBV19
ACSGRANYGYT	TRBJ1-2	TRBV30
ATSKGQGRGYT	TRBJ1-2	TRBV10-2
SVVGTSGGGEQF	TRBJ2-1	TRBV29-1
ASSEAGGSYNSPLH	TRBJ1-6	TRBV2
ASSTPRREGGNEQF	TRBJ2-1	TRBV9
AWTSGREETQY	TRBJ2-5	TRBV30
SADGGGAGTQY	TRBJ2-5	TRBV29-1
ASSMGLPGQPQH	TRBJ1-5	TRBV19
ASFGTGYAGELF	TRBJ2-2	TRBV6-5
ATSPGQISGANVLT	TRBJ2-6	TRBV15
ASRGTEGGDQPQH	TRBJ1-5	TRBV6-5
ASSLGTGAGNTIY	TRBJ1-3	TRBV5-6
ASSFLDRDTGELF	TRBJ2-2	TRBV5-6
ASSPDPTSMVGGELF	TRBJ2-2	TRBV5-4
AWSLGGVAKNIQY	TRBJ2-4	TRBV30
ASSATGPYGYT	TRBJ1-2	TRBV6-5
ASSSGQKGGNTIY	TRBJ1-3	TRBV7-6
ASSIDRVAEKLF	TRBJ1-4	TRBV7-2
ASSLTGRGYT	TRBJ1-2	TRBV7-9
ASSHYGQGTGELF	TRBJ2-2	TRBV5-1
SATTGDQQF	TRBJ2-1	TRBV20-1
ASSPAQAQPQH	TRBJ1-5	TRBV5-8
ASSSPETYTNTEAF	TRBJ1-1	TRBV5-1
ASIEAGSNEQF	TRBJ2-1	TRBV2
ASSFGQGDYGYT	TRBJ1-2	TRBV5-1
ASSVRGGEKLF	TRBJ1-4	TRBV9
ASSLGGTSNNEQF	TRBJ2-1	TRBV5-1
ASSYSWGQGTGELF	TRBJ2-2	TRBV6-5
ASSVEAGQGMGETQY	TRBJ2-5	TRBV9